The clone carrying this TCR beta chain showed up many times. This sample stems from a study of molecular identifiers for immune sequencing clone quantification. Trimming shortened V by 4 bases and J by 2 bases, and 8 bases separated the two germline ends. The length of the CDR3 is 13 residues. The V gene's germline CDR1 is SQVTM and CDR2 ANQGSEA. TCRdb re-derived calls from the PCR reads in MiXCR, one entry per CDR3 protein. The table has a few hundred thousand distinct CDR3 sequences, about a quarter seen once. Sequencing was performed on naive CD8+ T cells from blood, with Jurkat cell RNA spiked in. Subset here: FACS-sorted CD8+CD4-CCR7+CD45RA+ naive T cells. The chain links TRBV29-1 to TRBJ2-2; D gene uncertain. This clonotype originated in a human donor in good health. Some libraries in this study had Jurkat cell RNA spiked in. The CDR3 here is CSVGSANTGELFF. CDR3 DNA sequence: TGCAGCGTTGGGTCAGCCAACACCGGGGAGCTGTTTTTT.